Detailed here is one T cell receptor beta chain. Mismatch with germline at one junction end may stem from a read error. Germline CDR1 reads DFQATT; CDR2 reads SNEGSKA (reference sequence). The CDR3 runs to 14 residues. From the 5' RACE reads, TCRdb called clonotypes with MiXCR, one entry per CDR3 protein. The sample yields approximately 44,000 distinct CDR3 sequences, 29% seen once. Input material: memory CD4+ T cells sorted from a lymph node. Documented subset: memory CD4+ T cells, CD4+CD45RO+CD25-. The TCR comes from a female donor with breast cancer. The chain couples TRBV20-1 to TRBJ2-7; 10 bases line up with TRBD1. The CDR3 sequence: CGASLGQGAYEQYF. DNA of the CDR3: TGCGGTGCTAGCTTAGGACAGGGGGCCTACGAGCAGTACTTC.